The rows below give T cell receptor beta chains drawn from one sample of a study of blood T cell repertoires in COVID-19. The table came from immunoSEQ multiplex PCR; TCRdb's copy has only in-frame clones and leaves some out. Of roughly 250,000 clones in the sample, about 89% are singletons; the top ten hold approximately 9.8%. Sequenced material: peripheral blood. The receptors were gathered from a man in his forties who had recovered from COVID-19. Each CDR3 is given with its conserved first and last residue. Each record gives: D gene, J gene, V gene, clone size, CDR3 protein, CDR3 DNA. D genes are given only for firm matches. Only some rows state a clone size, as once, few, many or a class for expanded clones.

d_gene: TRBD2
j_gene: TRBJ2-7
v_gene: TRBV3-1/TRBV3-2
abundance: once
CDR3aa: CASSSRGRGLNYEQYF
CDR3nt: TGTGCCAGCAGCTCTCGCGGGAGGGGCCTCAACTACGAGCAGTACTTC

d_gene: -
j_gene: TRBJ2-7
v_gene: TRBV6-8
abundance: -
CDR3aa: CAIRPASYSYEQYF
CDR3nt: TGTGCCATCCGGCCCGCTAGCTATTCCTACGAGCAGTACTTC

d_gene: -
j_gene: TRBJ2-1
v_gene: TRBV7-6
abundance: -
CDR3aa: CASSLGSGGSGEQFF
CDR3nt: TGTGCCAGCAGCTTAGGAAGTGGGGGTAGCGGTGAGCAGTTCTTC

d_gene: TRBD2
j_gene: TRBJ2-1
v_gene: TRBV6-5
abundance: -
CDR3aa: CASSLAGEGAEQFF
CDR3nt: TGTGCCAGCAGTTTAGCGGGGGAGGGGGCTGAGCAGTTCTTC

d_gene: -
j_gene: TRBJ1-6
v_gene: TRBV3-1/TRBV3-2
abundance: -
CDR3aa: CASSQGTASNSPLHF
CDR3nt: TGTGCCAGCAGCCAAGGGACAGCTTCTAATTCACCCCTCCACTTT

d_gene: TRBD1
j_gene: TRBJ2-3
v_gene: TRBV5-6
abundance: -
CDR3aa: CASASEGQGGDTQYF
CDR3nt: TGTGCCAGCGCCTCGGAGGGACAGGGGGGAGATACGCAGTATTTT

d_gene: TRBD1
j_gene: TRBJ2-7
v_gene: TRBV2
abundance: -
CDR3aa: CASSSGTGRHEQYF
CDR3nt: TGTGCCAGCAGTTCCGGGACAGGGCGCCACGAGCAGTACTTC

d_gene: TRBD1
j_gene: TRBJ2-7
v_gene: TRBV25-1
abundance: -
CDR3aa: CASSDKSRTGGYEQYF
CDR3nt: TGTGCCAGCAGTGACAAATCCAGGACAGGGGGCTACGAGCAGTACTTC

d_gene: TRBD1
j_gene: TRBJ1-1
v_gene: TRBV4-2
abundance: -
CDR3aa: CASSLRDRGGKNTEAFF
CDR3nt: TGTGCCAGCAGCCTCCGGGACAGGGGAGGGAAGAACACTGAAGCTTTCTTT

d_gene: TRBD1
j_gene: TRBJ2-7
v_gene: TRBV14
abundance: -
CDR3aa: CASSLSGGPRTNPYEQYF
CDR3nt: TGTGCCAGCAGCCTGTCAGGGGGCCCCCGTACCAATCCCTACGAGCAGTACTTC

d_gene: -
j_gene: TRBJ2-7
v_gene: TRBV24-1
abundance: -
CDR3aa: CATRAGSYEQYF
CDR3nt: TGTGCCACCAGGGCAGGTTCCTACGAGCAGTACTTC

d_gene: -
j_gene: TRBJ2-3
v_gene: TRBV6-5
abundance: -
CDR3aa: CASSYSYTDTQYF
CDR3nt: TGTGCCAGCAGTTACTCTTACACAGATACGCAGTATTTT

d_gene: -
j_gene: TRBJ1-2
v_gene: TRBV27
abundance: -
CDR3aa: CASSLGASSNYGYTF
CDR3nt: TGTGCCAGCAGTTTAGGGGCATCTTCTAACTATGGCTACACCTTC

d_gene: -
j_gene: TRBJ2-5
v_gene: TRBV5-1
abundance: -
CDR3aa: CASSFRSPQETQYF
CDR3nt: TGCGCCAGCAGCTTTCGGAGCCCGCAAGAGACCCAGTACTTC

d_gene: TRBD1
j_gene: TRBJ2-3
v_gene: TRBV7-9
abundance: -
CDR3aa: CASSSGQGTNVWTDTQYF
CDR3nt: TGTGCCAGCAGCTCGGGACAGGGAACAAATGTTTGGACAGATACGCAGTATTTT

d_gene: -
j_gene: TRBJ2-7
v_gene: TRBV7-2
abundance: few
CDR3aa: CASSLALLSTYEQYF
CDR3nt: TGTGCCAGCAGCTTAGCTTTACTTAGCACCTACGAGCAGTACTTC

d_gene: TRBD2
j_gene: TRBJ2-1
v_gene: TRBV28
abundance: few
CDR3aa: CASSPPGLAGRYNEQFF
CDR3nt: TGTGCCAGCAGCCCCCCCGGACTAGCGGGGCGTTACAATGAGCAGTTCTTC

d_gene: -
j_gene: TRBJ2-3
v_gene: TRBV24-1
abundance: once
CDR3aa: CATSATSGTDTQYF
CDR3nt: TGTGCCACCAGTGCTACTAGTGGAACAGATACGCAGTATTTT

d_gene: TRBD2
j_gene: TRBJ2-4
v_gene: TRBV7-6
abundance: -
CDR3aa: CASSLASSGGGSKNIQYF
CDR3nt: TGTGCCAGCAGCTTAGCTTCTAGCGGGGGAGGGTCCAAAAACATTCAGTACTTC

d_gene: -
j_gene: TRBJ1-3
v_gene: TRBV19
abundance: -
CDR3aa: CASSSIRTDSGNTIYF
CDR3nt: TGTGCCAGTAGTTCTATACGGACAGATTCTGGAAACACCATATATTTT

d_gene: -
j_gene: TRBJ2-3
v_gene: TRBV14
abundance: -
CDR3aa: CASRNSGTDTQYF
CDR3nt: TGTGCCAGCAGAAACTCTGGCACAGATACGCAGTATTTT

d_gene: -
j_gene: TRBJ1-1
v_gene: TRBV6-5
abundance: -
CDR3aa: CAGATSVGTEAFF
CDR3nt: TGTGCCGGGGCTACCTCAGTGGGCACTGAAGCTTTCTTT

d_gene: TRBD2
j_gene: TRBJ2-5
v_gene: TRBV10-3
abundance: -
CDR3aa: CAISPGGLADQETQYF
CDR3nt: TGTGCCATCAGTCCCGGGGGACTAGCGGACCAAGAGACCCAGTACTTC

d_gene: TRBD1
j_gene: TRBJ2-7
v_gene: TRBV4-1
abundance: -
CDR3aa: CASSQGTGNSYEQYF
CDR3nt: TGCGCCAGCAGCCAAGGGACAGGGAATTCCTACGAGCAGTACTTC

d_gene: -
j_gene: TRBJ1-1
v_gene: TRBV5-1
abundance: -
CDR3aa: CASSSGHVNTEAFF
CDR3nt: TGCGCCAGCAGCTCTGGACATGTGAACACTGAAGCTTTCTTT

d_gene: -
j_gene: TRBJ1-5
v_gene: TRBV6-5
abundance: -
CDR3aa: CAAAMERNQPQHF
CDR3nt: TGTGCCGCGGCGATGGAGCGCAATCAGCCCCAGCATTTT

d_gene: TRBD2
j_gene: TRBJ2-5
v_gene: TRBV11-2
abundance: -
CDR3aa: CASSHGLAGEGETQYF
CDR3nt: TGTGCCAGCAGCCATGGACTAGCGGGGGAGGGAGAGACCCAGTACTTC

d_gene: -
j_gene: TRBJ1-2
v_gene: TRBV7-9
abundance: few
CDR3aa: CASSLVIANYGYTF
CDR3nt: TGTGCCAGCAGCTTGGTTATAGCAAACTATGGCTACACCTTC

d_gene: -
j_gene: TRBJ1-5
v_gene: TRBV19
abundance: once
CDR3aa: CASSIVQGTLLQPQHF
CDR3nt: TGTGCCAGTAGTATAGTTCAAGGGACACTCCTTCAGCCCCAGCATTTT

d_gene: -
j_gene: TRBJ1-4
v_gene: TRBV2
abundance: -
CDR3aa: CASNPTGGEKLFF
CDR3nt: TGTGCCAGCAATCCGACAGGTGGCGAAAAACTGTTTTTT

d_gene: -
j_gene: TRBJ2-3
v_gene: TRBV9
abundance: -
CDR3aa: CASSVDPRGRVGLDTDTQYF
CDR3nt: TGTGCCAGCAGCGTAGACCCAAGGGGCAGGGTGGGACTCGACACAGATACGCAGTATTTT

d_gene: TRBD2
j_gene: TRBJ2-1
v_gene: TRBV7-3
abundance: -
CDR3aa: CASSLLAAGEQFF
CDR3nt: TGTGCCAGCAGCTTACTAGCGGCGGGGGAGCAGTTCTTC

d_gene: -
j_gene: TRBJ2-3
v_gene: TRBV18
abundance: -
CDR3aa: CASSLLTSTDTQYF
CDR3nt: TGTGCCAGCTCACTCCTGACTAGCACAGATACGCAGTATTTT

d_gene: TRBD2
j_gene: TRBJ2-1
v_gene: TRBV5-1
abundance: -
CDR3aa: CASSPGLAGGFEHEQFF
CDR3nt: TGCGCCAGCAGCCCGGGACTAGCGGGAGGGTTCGAGCATGAGCAGTTCTTC

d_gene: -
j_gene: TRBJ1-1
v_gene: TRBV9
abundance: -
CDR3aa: CASSVGGLSAEAFF
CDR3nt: TGTGCCAGCAGCGTAGGAGGGTTGAGCGCTGAAGCTTTCTTT

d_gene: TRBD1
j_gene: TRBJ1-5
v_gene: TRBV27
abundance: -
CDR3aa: CASREGTGRDPFGNQPQHF
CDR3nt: TGTGCCAGCAGGGAGGGGACAGGGAGGGACCCGTTTGGCAATCAGCCCCAGCATTTT

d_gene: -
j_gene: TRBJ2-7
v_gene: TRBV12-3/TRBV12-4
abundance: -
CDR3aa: CASSLGPEGEQYF
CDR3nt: TGTGCCAGCAGCCTTGGACCCGAGGGCGAGCAGTACTTC

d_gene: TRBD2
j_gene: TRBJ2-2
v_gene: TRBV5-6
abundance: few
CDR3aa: CASSPLAGDPNTGELFF
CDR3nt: TGTGCCAGCAGCCCCCTAGCGGGGGACCCGAACACCGGGGAGCTGTTTTTT

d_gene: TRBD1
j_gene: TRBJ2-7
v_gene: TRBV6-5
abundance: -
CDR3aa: CASSSPGQGPGEQYF
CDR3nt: TGTGCCAGCAGTTCTCCGGGACAGGGGCCGGGGGAGCAGTACTTC

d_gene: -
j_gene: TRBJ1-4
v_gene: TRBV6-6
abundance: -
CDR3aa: CASSYVGVPNEKLFF
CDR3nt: TGTGCCAGCAGTTACGTAGGGGTACCCAATGAAAAACTGTTTTTT

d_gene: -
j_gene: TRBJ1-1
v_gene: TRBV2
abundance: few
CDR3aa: CASSDARLNTEAFF
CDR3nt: TGTGCCAGCAGTGACGCCAGATTGAACACTGAAGCTTTCTTT

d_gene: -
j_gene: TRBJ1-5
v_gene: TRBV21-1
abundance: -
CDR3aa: CASTKETGIRAGNQPQHF
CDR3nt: TGTGCCAGCACTAAAGAAACAGGGATTCGGGCGGGCAATCAGCCCCAGCATTTT

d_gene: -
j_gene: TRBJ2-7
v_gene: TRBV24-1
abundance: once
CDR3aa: CATKGGRSYEQYF
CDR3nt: TGTGCCACCAAGGGAGGTCGATCCTACGAGCAGTACTTC

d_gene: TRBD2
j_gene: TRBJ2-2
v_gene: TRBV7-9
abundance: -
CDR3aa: CASSPTRGDKDTGELFF
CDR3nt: TGTGCCAGCAGCCCAACGCGGGGGGACAAGGACACCGGGGAGCTGTTTTTT

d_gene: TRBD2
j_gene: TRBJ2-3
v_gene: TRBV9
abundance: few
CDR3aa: CASSVLGGQRGGRADTQYF
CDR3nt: TGTGCCAGCAGCGTATTAGGCGGGCAGCGGGGGGGCCGGGCAGATACGCAGTATTTT